This T cell receptor (beta chain) was recovered during a study of T cells in Graves' hyperthyroidism and ophthalmopathy. Across the study: Upon initial diagnosis and before any treatment, peripheral blood was collected. Study findings and constraints: From stable hyperthyroidism, ophthalmopathy was set apart by a 13 V-J model. Among clonotypes expanded in thyroid above 0.001, most were also found in blood.

Note on this clonotype: What it binds is not known. At one end the junction does not follow the germline gene, possibly because of a read error.

From approximately 9.3 ml of fresh peripheral blood, PBMCs were isolated. The CDR3 length is 16 residues. From germline, CDR1 is LNHDA and CDR2 SQIVND (reference sequence). RNA transcripts yielded amplified TCR beta CDR3 regions. The TCR CDR3 was amplified in a first-round RT-PCR using the HTBI primer set. Each CDR3 protein gets one entry after TCRdb re-called the multiplex PCR reads with MiXCR. The sample comprises about 360,000 distinct CDR3 sequences, less than 15% of which are singletons, and around a tenth rests with the top ten. This TCR derives from a woman aged 18-29 years with Graves' hyperthyroidism. The chain recombines TRBV19 with TRBJ1-4; D not certain. The material sequenced was blood. The CDR3 sequence: CASSLGQLNPGEELFF. The CDR3, as DNA: TGTGCCAGTAGTTTGGGCCAACTCAACCCGGGTGAAGAACTGTTTTTT.